The source of this TCR beta chain is a study of T-cell memory formation after mild COVID-19. Study at large: TCR clusters largely stayed donor specific.

TCRdb ran MiXCR on the 5' RACE reads and lists one entry per CDR3 protein. The sample contains a few hundred thousand distinct CDR3 sequences, over 15% of which appear only once. CDR1 and CDR2 from the germline V gene are SGHNT and YENEEA. Trimming left V 1 base short and J 5 bases short, with 18 bases between. This CDR3 spans 17 amino acids. Sequencing was performed on PBMCs or a T cell subset sorted from them (not recorded which). The chain recombines TRBV11-3 with TRBJ2-1; a possible D gene is TRBD2 (6 bases). This TCR was sampled from a man in his late teens or twenties who had mild COVID-19 (a few samples of this study predate the infection). Cell type and time point are not known. The CDR3 nucleotides read TGTGCCAGCAGCTTAGTGGGAAAGGGGAGGAGGGACAATGAGCAGTTCTTC. This translates into CASSLVGKGRRDNEQFF.